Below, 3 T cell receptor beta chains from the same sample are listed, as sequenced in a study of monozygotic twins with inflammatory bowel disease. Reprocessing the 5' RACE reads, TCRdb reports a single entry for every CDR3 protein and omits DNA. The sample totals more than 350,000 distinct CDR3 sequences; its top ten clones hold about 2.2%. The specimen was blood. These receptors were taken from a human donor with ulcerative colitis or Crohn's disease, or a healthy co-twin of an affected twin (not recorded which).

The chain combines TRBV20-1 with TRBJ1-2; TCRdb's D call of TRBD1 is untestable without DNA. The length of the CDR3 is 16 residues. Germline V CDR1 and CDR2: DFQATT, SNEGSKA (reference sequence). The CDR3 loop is CSARDRQGGFSDGYTF.

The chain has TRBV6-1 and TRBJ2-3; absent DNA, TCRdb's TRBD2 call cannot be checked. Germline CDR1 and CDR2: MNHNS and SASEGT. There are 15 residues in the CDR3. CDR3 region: CASSRRTSGTDTQYF.

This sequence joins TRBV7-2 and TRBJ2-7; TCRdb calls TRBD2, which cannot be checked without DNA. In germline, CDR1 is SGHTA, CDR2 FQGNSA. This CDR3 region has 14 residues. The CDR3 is CASTRPSGGYEQYF.